The following is a TCR beta chain sequence with its context. The repertoire was sequenced with immunoSEQ multiplex PCR; TCRdb's copy has only in-frame clones and lacks some. Here the sample spans roughly 100,000 clones, 91% being singletons. V lost 1 base and J 3 bases, leaving 8 bases between the germline ends. Germline CDR1 is SGHRS and CDR2 is YFSETQ. The CDR3 extends over 14 amino acids. The entry originates in a study of T cell changes during pregnancy in multiple sclerosis. The rearrangement links TRBV5-1 to TRBJ2-1; no reliable D call. The sequencing used peripheral blood, collected before pregnancy. This TCR was recovered from a female donor with multiple sclerosis, enrolled in a pregnancy study. CDR3 region: CASSLYLDYNEQFF. The CDR3 DNA follows: TGCGCCAGCAGCTTGTATCTAGACTACAATGAGCAGTTCTTC. The full variable domain, in which reference TRBV5-1 and TRBJ2-1 provide the parts outside the CDR3, is KAGVTQTPRYLIKTRGQQVTLSCSPISGHRSVSWYQQTPGQGLQFLFEYFSETQRNKGNFPGRFSGRQFSNSRSEMNVSTLELGDSALYLCASSLYLDYNEQFFGPGTRLTVL.